The 32 T cell receptor beta chains in this list originate from one sample, sequenced in a study of cytomegalovirus exposure and HLA in healthy donors. In the PCR, 60 Vbeta and 13 Jbeta primers were used. Here immunoSEQ multiplex PCR was the method, and the copy in TCRdb shows in-frame clones only, minus some. Seen here are 160,000 or so clones, more than 80% observed once, and the top ten hold 13%. Sequenced sample: PBMCs. The receptors here all came from a woman aged 45-65 years in good health and CMV-seronegative.

The rearrangement links TRBV5-1 to TRBJ2-2; 7 bases line up with TRBD2. V lost 4 bases and J lost 5; bases outside the gene matches: 5. The CDR3 is made up of 14 amino acids. Per the germline V gene, CDR1 is SGHRS and CDR2 is YFSETQ. The CDR3 bases are TGCGCCAGCAGCCCTATGGGAGGGACCGGGGAGCTGTTTTTT. Translation: CASSPMGGTGELFF.

J is TRBJ2-1 and V is TRBV18; 9 bases align to TRBD2. Trimming cost V 6 bases and J 0 bases; bases outside gene matches: 12. CDR1 and CDR2 from the germline V gene are KGHSH and LQKENI. The CDR3 contains 18 residues. CDR3 nucleotide sequence: TGTGCCAGCTCCCTCAGGGCTAGCGGGGCCTCCTCCTACAATGAGCAGTTCTTC. Translating gives CASSLRASGASSYNEQFF.

The genes are TRBV5-1 and TRBJ2-3; TRBD1 agrees at 9 bases. Losses at the gene ends were 4 bases for V and 6 bases for J; bases not matched to a gene: 12. Germline CDR1 reads SGHRS; CDR2 reads YFSETQ. This CDR3 has 16 residues. In DNA form, the CDR3 reads TGCGCCAGCAGCCTGCGACGGACAGGGGTGGGGGATACGCAGTATTTT. This translates into CASSLRRTGVGDTQYF.

V is TRBV7-8 and J is TRBJ1-1, with 11 bases that match TRBD1. Germline loops: CDR1 SGHVS, CDR2 FQNEAQ. With V trimmed by 1 base and J by 4 bases, 2 bases remained unmatched. The CDR3 loop spans 15 amino acids. The CDR3 DNA follows: TGTGCCAGCAGCTTAGGTGGGACAGGGGGCACTGAAGCTTTCTTT. It yields the protein CASSLGGTGGTEAFF.

The chain recombines TRBV28 with TRBJ2-5, with 10 bases fitting TRBD2. The ends lost 4 bases at V and 9 bases at J; junction bases unmatched: 11. The germline V gene encodes CDR1 MDHEN and CDR2 SYDVKM. CDR3 length: 15 amino acids. The CDR3 coding sequence is TGTGCCAGCAGTTCAAACGGACTAGCGGCAAAGGCCCAGTACTTC. Protein sequence: CASSSNGLAAKAQYF. The full variable domain, with the rest looked up from reference TRBV28 and TRBJ2-5, is DVKVTQSSRYLVKRTGEKVFLECVQDMDHENMFWYRQDPGLGLRLIYFSYDVKMKEKGDIPEGYSVSREKKERFSLILESASTNQTSMYLCASSSNGLAAKAQYFGPGTRLLVL.

The chain combines TRBV7-9 with TRBJ2-3; 10 positions match TRBD2. CDR1 and CDR2 from the germline V gene are SEHNR and FQNEAQ (reference sequence). This CDR3 has 18 residues. V was pared by 5 bases and J by 6 bases, with 17 bases of the junction left unmatched. The CDR3 DNA is TGTGCCAGCAGCCTGCCTTTGCGTAAGCTAGCGGGAGTGGATACGCAGTATTTT. It is translated as CASSLPLRKLAGVDTQYF.

The chain is built from TRBV18 and TRBJ1-3, with D hard to call. The CDR3 covers 16 residues. Trimming shortened V by 4 bases and J by 0 bases, and 13 bases separated the two germline ends. Per germline, CDR1 KGHSH and CDR2 LQKENI. CDR3 residues: CASSRDGVSSGNTIYF. The CDR3 coding sequence is TGTGCCAGCTCACGAGACGGAGTGAGCTCTGGAAACACCATATATTTT. Combining the CDR3 with reference TRBV18 and TRBJ1-3 gives the whole variable domain NAGVMQNPRHLVRRRGQEARLRCSPMKGHSHVYWYRQLPEEGLKFMVYLQKENIIDESGMPKERFSAEFPKEGPSILRIQQVVRGDSAAYFCASSRDGVSSGNTIYFGEGSWLTVV.

A few counts support this clone. The rearrangement uses TRBV18 and TRBJ1-1; D uncertain. The CDR3 is 13 amino acids. V was cut by 4 bases and J by 4 bases, with 10 bases left in between. Germline-derived CDR1 and CDR2 are KGHSH and LQKENI. For the CDR3, the DNA is TGTGCCAGCTCACAGGGAGATAGCACTGAAGCTTTCTTT. Its translation is CASSQGDSTEAFF.

The chain uses TRBV6-5 and TRBJ2-7, with 7 positions matching TRBD2. This CDR3 has 13 residues. Germline CDR1 and CDR2: MNHEY and SVGAGI. The J segment lost 3 bases and the V segment lost 4 bases, leaving 3 bases of the junction unmatched. The CDR3: CASSLASGYEQYF. The CDR3, as DNA: TGTGCCAGCAGTTTGGCTAGCGGCTACGAGCAGTACTTC.

The chain has TRBV5-6 and TRBJ2-5; 9 bases align to TRBD1. Germline-derived CDR1 and CDR2 are SGHDT and YYEEEE. J was trimmed by 4 bases and V by 0 bases; bases with no gene match: 7. This CDR3 has 16 residues. The CDR3 spells CASSLAGTGRIETQYF. Written as DNA, the CDR3 is TGTGCCAGCAGCTTGGCCGGGACAGGGAGGATAGAGACCCAGTACTTC. The full variable domain, completed using reference TRBV5-6 and TRBJ2-5, is DAGVTQSPTHLIKTRGQQVTLRCSPKSGHDTVSWYQQALGQGPQFIFQYYEEEERQRGNFPDRFSGHQFPNYSSELNVNALLLGDSALYLCASSLAGTGRIETQYFGPGTRLLVL.

The chain is built from TRBV5-1 and TRBJ2-3; 10 bases are shared with TRBD2. Per germline, CDR1 SGHRS and CDR2 YFSETQ. The CDR3 consists of 14 residues. J was trimmed by 5 bases and V by 9 bases; bases with no gene match: 9. The CDR3 spells CATMLAGEGDTQYF. CDR3 nucleotides: TGCGCCACCATGCTAGCGGGGGAGGGAGATACGCAGTATTTT.

The V call is TRBV6-1, the J call TRBJ1-6, with no clear D. Germline V gene lookup returns CDR1 MNHNS and CDR2 SASEGT. CDR3 size: 13 residues. The V end was cut by 1 base, the J end by 10 bases, with 8 bases between. CDR3 amino acids: CASSEVSRSPLHF. In DNA, the CDR3 is TGTGCCAGCAGTGAAGTTTCGCGCTCACCCCTCCACTTT.

The rearrangement links TRBV19 to TRBJ1-2, with 8 bases fitting TRBD1. The CDR3 length is 17 residues. From germline, CDR1 is LNHDA and CDR2 SQIVND (reference sequence). After removal of 3 bases from V and 5 bases from J, the junction contained 14 bases not matched to a gene. The CDR3 loop is CASSIMTGDGRRYGYTF. DNA for the CDR3: TGTGCCAGTAGTATTATGACAGGGGACGGGAGGAGATATGGCTACACCTTC.

This chain joins TRBV10-3 and TRBJ2-3; D unresolved. The germline V gene encodes CDR1 ENHRY and CDR2 SYGVKD. The V and J ends lost 7 bases and 2 bases respectively, with 13 bases between them. This CDR3 comprises 14 residues. The CDR3 protein is CAIKPSDNTDTQYF. The CDR3 DNA follows: TGTGCCATCAAACCTTCCGACAACACAGATACGCAGTATTTT.

The rearrangement uses TRBV5-8 and TRBJ1-5; TRBD1 matches 8 bases. V shed 4 bases and J 0 bases; nucleotides not matched to a gene: 6. The CDR3 length is 16 residues. The germline V gene has CDR1 SGHTS and CDR2 YDEGEE. The CDR3 DNA reads as TGTGCCAGCAGCAGGGGACAGGCGCTTAGCAATCAGCCCCAGCATTTT. Protein product: CASSRGQALSNQPQHF.

The chain joins TRBV19 to TRBJ1-1, with 10 bases lining up with TRBD1. Germline CDR1 is LNHDA and CDR2 is SQIVND (reference sequence). The length of the CDR3 is 15 residues. Germline trimming cut 5 bases from V and 5 bases from J; bases unmatched to any gene: 8. CDR3 sequence (DNA): TGTGCCAGTAGTCCGTACGGACAGGGGGGAACTGAAGCTTTCTTT. Amino acid sequence: CASSPYGQGGTEAFF.

This chain uses TRBV5-8 with TRBJ2-1, with 9 bases identical to TRBD2. CDR1 and CDR2 (germline): SGHTS, YDEGEE. Trimming at V came to 2 bases and at J to 7 bases, leaving 10 bases not matched to a gene. CDR3 size: 16 residues. The CDR3 DNA reads TGTGCCAGCAGCTTTGGACTAGCGTGGAGGGAAAATGAGCAGTTCTTC. Its translation: CASSFGLAWRENEQFF.

V usage is TRBV11-2 and J usage is TRBJ1-4; the D gene is possibly TRBD1 (5 bases). Germline values: CDR1 SGHAT, CDR2 FQNNGV. The CDR3 contains 14 residues. The V gene lost 1 base and the J gene lost 5 bases, with 8 bases spanning the gap. The CDR3 sequence: CASSLGAGNEKLFF. DNA for the CDR3: TGTGCCAGCAGCTTAGGAGCAGGGAATGAAAAACTGTTTTTT.

The chain has TRBV2 and TRBJ1-4; 10 nucleotides match TRBD1. The V and J ends lost 7 bases and 3 bases, in that order; junction bases with no gene match: 5. The CDR3 extends over 15 amino acids. Germline V gives CDR1 SNHLY, CDR2 FYNNEI. The CDR3 nucleotides read TGTGCCAGCAAGGACAGGGGGAGCCCTAATGAAAAACTGTTTTTT. As protein: CASKDRGSPNEKLFF. The variable domain in full, with the rest retrieved from reference TRBV2 and TRBJ1-4, is EPEVTQTPSHQVTQMGQEVILRCVPISNHLYFYWYRQILGQKVEFLVSFYNNEISEKSEIFDDQFSVERPDGSNFTLKIRSTKLEDSAMYFCASKDRGSPNEKLFFGSGTQLSVL.

The V gene is TRBV2, the J gene TRBJ1-6; D unclear. CDR3 length equals 15 residues. Germline CDR1 and CDR2: SNHLY and FYNNEI. Trimming took 4 bases from V and 14 from J, leaving 21 bases between them. The CDR3 region is CASSGETPDKMALHF. The DNA for the CDR3 is TGTGCCAGCAGTGGCGAGACACCCGATAAGATGGCCCTCCACTTT.

The chain combines TRBV9 with TRBJ2-1; D gene ambiguous. Looked up from germline, CDR1 is SGDLS and CDR2 is YYNGEE. V was trimmed by 6 bases and J by 0 bases, leaving 16 bases between them. The CDR3 totals 16 residues. CDR3 bases: TGTGCCAGCAACCAGTACAGCTTGAGCTCCTACAATGAGCAGTTCTTC. It translates to CASNQYSLSSYNEQFF.

As DNA, the CDR3 is TGTGCCAGCAGCTTAGATCGGGGACTGCAAGAGACCCAGTACTTC. Amino acids: CASSLDRGLQETQYF. J is TRBJ2-5 and V is TRBV11-2; maybe TRBD2 (6 bases). Trimming shortened V by 0 bases and J by 2 bases, and 10 bases separated the two germline ends. The CDR3 covers 15 residues. Germline-derived CDR1 and CDR2 are SGHAT and FQNNGV.

V and J are TRBV5-1 and TRBJ2-5, with D perhaps matching TRBD2 (5 bases). Trimming took off 0 bases at V and 2 bases at J, with 20 bases between the two ends. This CDR3 has 18 amino acids. The germline CDR1 and CDR2 sequences are SGHRS and YFSETQ. The CDR3 sequence: CASSLGPSASLSQETQYF. The CDR3 coding sequence is TGCGCCAGCAGCTTGGGTCCGAGTGCTAGCCTTTCTCAAGAGACCCAGTACTTC.

This chain connects TRBV2 to TRBJ2-7, with 7 bases aligning to TRBD2. CDR1 and CDR2 (germline): SNHLY, FYNNEI. The CDR3 is made up of 16 amino acids. V was pared by 0 bases and J by 2 bases, with 7 bases of the junction left unmatched. The CDR3 sequence: CASSEARRSGPYEQYF. The CDR3 nucleotides read TGTGCCAGCAGTGAAGCTCGCCGTAGCGGGCCCTACGAGCAGTACTTC. The entire variable domain, with the rest obtained from reference TRBV2 and TRBJ2-7, is as follows: EPEVTQTPSHQVTQMGQEVILRCVPISNHLYFYWYRQILGQKVEFLVSFYNNEISEKSEIFDDQFSVERPDGSNFTLKIRSTKLEDSAMYFCASSEARRSGPYEQYFGPGTRLTVT.

The J gene is TRBJ1-5, the V gene TRBV6-1, with TRBD1 matching over 8 bases. This CDR3 is built from 16 residues. The V and J ends lost 0 bases and 2 bases, in that order; junction bases with no gene match: 3. CDR1 is MNHNS, CDR2 SASEGT, per germline. The CDR3 loop reads CASSEASGGRNQPQHF. In DNA form, the CDR3 reads TGTGCCAGCAGTGAAGCGTCAGGGGGCCGCAATCAGCCCCAGCATTTT.

The genes are TRBV29-1 and TRBJ2-1; D possibly corresponds to TRBD2 (5 bases). V lost 7 bases, J lost 0 bases, and 10 bases lay in between. The CDR3 is made up of 13 amino acids. CDR1 is SQVTM and CDR2 is ANQGSEA in the germline V gene. This CDR3 is CSGGESSYNEQFF. CDR3 in DNA: TGCAGCGGGGGAGAGAGCTCCTACAATGAGCAGTTCTTC.

The chain couples TRBV7-2 to TRBJ1-6; 9 positions agree with TRBD1. The J segment lost 8 bases and the V segment lost 6 bases, leaving 5 bases of the junction unmatched. The CDR3 totals 14 residues. Germline V gene lookup returns CDR1 SGHTA and CDR2 FQGNSA. CDR3 DNA: TGTGCCAGCAGGGGGACAGGGCGGTATTCACCCCTCCACTTT. Its protein is CASRGTGRYSPLHF.

The chain couples TRBV6-6 to TRBJ1-2, with D possibly matching TRBD1 (5 bases). CDR1 is MNHNY and CDR2 is SVGAGI in the germline V gene (reference sequence). V was clipped by 6 bases and J by 6 bases, with 14 bases between them. This CDR3 is built from 13 residues. CDR3 amino acids: CASSPPTGDGYTF. The CDR3 DNA follows: TGTGCCAGCAGCCCCCCGACGGGGGATGGCTACACCTTC.

This sequence joins TRBV9 and TRBJ2-7; D gene unclear. The CDR3 runs 14 residues. Germline V gene data show CDR1 as SGDLS and CDR2 as YYNGEE. The V gene lost 4 bases and the J gene lost 3 bases, with 14 bases spanning the gap. The CDR3, as DNA: TGTGCCAGCAGCCGAAACCCATCCAGCTACGAGCAGTACTTC. Translating gives CASSRNPSSYEQYF. Using reference TRBV9 and TRBJ2-7 for the parts outside the CDR3, the full variable domain is DSGVTQTPKHLITATGQRVTLRCSPRSGDLSVYWYQQSLDQGLQFLIQYYNGEERAKGNILERFSAQQFPDLHSELNLSSLELGDSALYFCASSRNPSSYEQYFGPGTRLTVT.

The chain uses TRBV27 and TRBJ2-7; 9 bases line up with TRBD2. The CDR3 spans 17 residues. The germline V gene encodes CDR1 MNHEY and CDR2 SMNVEV (reference sequence). Trimming removed 0 bases from V and 6 bases from J; junction bases left unmatched: 12. The CDR3 DNA follows: TGTGCCAGCAGTTTATCGGTGGCGGGAGGGCGGTCTGGCGAGCAGTACTTC. It specifies CASSLSVAGGRSGEQYF.

The genes are TRBV13 and TRBJ2-1; TRBD1 matches 9 bases. V was clipped by 0 bases and J by 6 bases; unmatched bases: 3. Germline assignment: CDR1 PRHDT and CDR2 FYEKMQ (reference sequence). CDR3 length: 15 amino acids. The DNA for the CDR3 is TGTGCCAGCAGCTTAGGAGACAGGGGGATCAATGAGCAGTTCTTC. It codes for CASSLGDRGINEQFF. The full variable domain, in which reference TRBV13 and TRBJ2-1 provide the parts outside the CDR3, is AAGVIQSPRHLIKEKRETATLKCYPIPRHDTVYWYQQGPGQDPQFLISFYEKMQSDKGSIPDRFSAQQFSDYHSELNMSSLELGDSALYFCASSLGDRGINEQFFGPGTRLTVL.

The rearrangement joins TRBV7-2 to TRBJ1-2; 7 bases agree with TRBD1. The CDR3 consists of 12 residues. Germline lookup yields CDR1 SGHTA and CDR2 FQGNSA. Losses at the gene ends were 5 bases for V and 5 bases for J; bases not matched to a gene: 2. CDR3 sequence: CASSRDSYGYTF. The DNA of the CDR3 is TGTGCCAGCAGCCGGGACAGTTATGGCTACACCTTC.